The 2 T cell receptor beta chains below come from one sample, sequenced in a study of blood T cell repertoires in COVID-19. The assay was immunoSEQ multiplex PCR, and TCRdb's table has in-frame clones only and misses some. The sample has fewer than 350,000 clones; 88% are singletons. The sample taken for sequencing was peripheral blood. These receptors all stem from a man in his late teens or twenties with active or convalescent COVID-19.

The V and J genes are TRBV12-1 and TRBJ1-1; the D call TRBD1 from the table was never checked on the DNA. TRBV12-1 is classified as a pseudogene. This CDR3 is built from 13 residues. The CDR3 sequence is CASSFDREWSAFF. The CDR3 bases are TGTGCCAGCAGCTTTGACAGGGAGTGGTCTGCTTTCTTT.

This CDR3 is CASSQDAETGGWDTEAFF. For the CDR3, the DNA is TGCGCCAGCAGCCAAGATGCCGAGACAGGGGGATGGGACACTGAAGCTTTCTTT. The chain has TRBV4-1 and TRBJ1-1; 9 bases agree with TRBD1. V gave up 0 bases and J gave up 3 bases; unmatched junction bases: 11. This CDR3 has 18 residues. The germline gives CDR1 MGHRA, CDR2 YSYEKL.